These 30 T cell receptor beta chains share one sample of origin, sequenced in a study of breast tumors, draining lymph nodes, adjacent tissues. From the multiplex PCR reads, TCRdb called clonotypes with MiXCR, one entry per CDR3 protein. The sample consists of 150,000 to 200,000 distinct CDR3 sequences, 30% to 35% of them appearing once. Axillary draining lymph nodes of breast cancer patients supplied the node samples. Material for sequencing was axillary lymph node tissue. These receptors all come from a female donor with breast cancer. Some clones in this sample may be carry-over from other donors' samples.

Regarding this clonotype: A read error may produce the germline difference seen at one junction end. This rearrangement joins TRBV18 to TRBJ1-1; D possibly corresponds to TRBD1 (5 bases). The CDR3 has 15 residues. Germline V gene sequence: CDR1 KGHSH, CDR2 LQKENI. CDR3 DNA: TGTGCCACCCACTCAATAGGGCAGGGTGGCACTGAAGCTCTCTTT. Residues: CATHSIGQGGTEALF.

This rearrangement joins TRBV9 to TRBJ2-5; 11 bases fit TRBD1. V shed 4 bases and J 1 base; nucleotides not matched to a gene: 6. From germline, CDR1 is SGDLS and CDR2 YYNGEE. This CDR3 spans 16 amino acids. CDR3 sequence reads: CASSWGTGGSQETQYF. CDR3 nucleotides: TGTGCCAGCAGCTGGGGGACAGGGGGTTCCCAAGAGACCCAGTACTTC.

There are many counts of this clonotype. In DNA, the CDR3 is TGTGCCAGCAGTTACTCTGGGGGAGCCTACAATGAGCAGTTCTTC. Residues: CASSYSGGAYNEQFF. The rearrangement uses TRBV6-5 and TRBJ2-1; D assignment may be TRBD1 or TRBD2 (5 bases each). The germline V gene has CDR1 MNHEY and CDR2 SVGAGI. V was clipped by 0 bases and J by 2 bases, with 8 bases between them. This CDR3 is built from 15 residues.

This clonotype was detected once. A read error may account for a junction end that differs from germline. The V gene is TRBV7-2, the J gene TRBJ2-2, with 10 bases fitting TRBD2. The CDR3 is 11 residues long. CDR1 and CDR2 from the germline V gene are SGHTA and FQGNSA. The CDR3, as DNA: TGTGCCAGCAGCTTAACGCCTAGCGGGAGTTTT. Translation: CASSLTPSGSF. Combining the CDR3 with reference TRBV7-2 and TRBJ2-2 gives the whole variable domain GAGVSQSPSNKVTEKGKDVELRCDPISGHTALYWYRQSLGQGLEFLIYFQGNSAPDKSGLPSDRFSAERTGGSVSTLTIQRTQQEDSAVYLCASSLTPSGSFGEGSRLTVL.

This clonotype was seen ten or more times. The CDR3 is CASSSNRETGELFF. CDR3 DNA sequence: TGTGCCAGCAGCTCCAACAGGGAGACCGGGGAGCTGTTTTTT. This chain links TRBV7-9 with TRBJ2-2; a weak D match, TRBD1 (6 bases). V was clipped by 4 bases and J by 5 bases, with 11 bases between them. CDR3 length: 14 amino acids. The germline gives CDR1 SEHNR, CDR2 FQNEAQ (reference sequence).

Notes on this clonotype: Given a much more abundant clone one base away, this may be a read error. The CDR3 reads CASDLRSLGYTF. The CDR3 coding sequence is TGTGCTAGTGATTTGAGAAGTCTAGGGTACACCTTC. This chain links TRBV12-5 with TRBJ1-2, with D uncertain. The CDR3 spans 12 residues. CDR1 is LGHNT and CDR2 is FRNRAP in the germline V gene.

For this clonotype: A much larger clone lies a single base off, so this may be a read error. V and J are TRBV5-1 and TRBJ2-7, with D tentatively TRBD1 or TRBD2 (7 bases each). The V gene's germline CDR1 is SGHRS and CDR2 YFSETQ. This CDR3 region has 15 residues. Trimming cost V 4 bases and J 0 bases, with 14 bases left between them. CDR3 sequence (DNA): TGCGCCAGCAGCCCAGGGGGGGGGAGCTCCTACGAGCAGTACTTC. This gives the protein CASSPGGGSSYEQYF. The full variable domain, with the rest looked up from reference TRBV5-1 and TRBJ2-7, is KAGVTQTPRYLIKTRGQQVTLSCSPISGHRSVSWYQQTPGQGLQFLFEYFSETQRNKGNFPGRFSGRQFSNSRSEMNVSTLELGDSALYLCASSPGGGSSYEQYFGPGTRLTVT.

With regard to this clonotype: As the CDR3 is not closed by the conserved phenylalanine or tryptophan, this likely results from a read error. This rearrangement joins TRBV2 to TRBJ1-5, with unresolved D. This CDR3 is built from 14 residues. Looked up from germline, CDR1 is SNHLY and CDR2 is FYNNEI. V lost 1 base, J lost 7 bases, and 11 bases lay in between. CDR3 in amino acids: CASSEVEVGQPQHS. In DNA form, the CDR3 reads TGTGCCAGCAGTGAAGTGGAGGTCGGACAGCCCCAGCATTCT.

This clonotype was seen many times. V is TRBV11-3 and J is TRBJ2-5, with a possible D match to TRBD2 (7 bases). This CDR3 is 15 amino acids long. V was trimmed by 5 bases and J by 4 bases, leaving 17 bases between them. Looked up from germline, CDR1 is SGHNT and CDR2 is YENEEA. The CDR3 is CASSLRGGKGETQYF. CDR3 coding DNA: TGTGCCAGCAGCCTGAGGGGGGGCAAAGGAGAGACCCAGTACTTC.

J is TRBJ1-5 and V is TRBV20-1; unclear D gene. CDR3 length equals 13 residues. V lost 0 bases, J lost 2 bases, and 5 bases lay in between. Germline CDR1 is DFQATT and CDR2 is SNEGSKA (reference sequence). For the CDR3, the DNA is TGCAGTGCTAGAGAGGGCGGCAATCAGCCCCAGCATTTT. Protein sequence: CSAREGGNQPQHF.

On this clonotype: With a much larger clone just one base away, this may be a read error. The V and J genes are TRBV20-1 and TRBJ2-1; TRBD2 is a possible D gene (5 bases). Germline V lookup: CDR1 DFQATT, CDR2 SNEGSKA (reference sequence). This CDR3 contains 13 residues. V lost 3 bases and J lost 6, with 12 bases in between. In nucleotides, the CDR3 is TGCAGTGCTAGGCGGGTGTTGGGCAATGAGCAGTTCTTC. Translating it yields CSARRVLGNEQFF.

This clonotype has at least ten counts. The chain recombines TRBV10-3 with TRBJ1-6, with TRBD1 as a possible D gene (6 bases). The CDR3 is made up of 14 amino acids. Germline V gene data show CDR1 as ENHRY and CDR2 as SYGVKD. The V end lost 4 bases, the J end lost 7 bases, and 11 bases lay between the germline ends. The DNA of the CDR3 is TGTGCCATCAGTGGACCCGGGGGCAATTCACCCCTCCACTTT. Translated: CAISGPGGNSPLHF.

The chain is built from TRBV19 and TRBJ1-1; the D gene is possibly TRBD1 (6 bases). Trimming cost V 3 bases and J 5 bases, with 19 bases left between them. This CDR3 is 16 amino acids long. The germline CDR1 and CDR2 sequences are LNHDA and SQIVND (reference sequence). The CDR3 coding sequence is TGTGCCAGTAGTATTTGGGGGGCTGGGGGTCGAACTGAAGCTTTCTTT. Encoded protein: CASSIWGAGGRTEAFF.

V is TRBV10-1 and J is TRBJ2-3; 11 bases are a match to TRBD2. This CDR3 has 21 amino acids. The V and J ends lost 2 bases and 0 bases, in that order; junction bases with no gene match: 16. CDR1 and CDR2 from the germline V gene are WNHNN and SYGVQD (reference sequence). The CDR3 region has the DNA TGCGCCAGCAGTGAGCCCTATTACTTAGCGGGGGGGCGATATAGCACAGATACGCAGTATTTT. Translation gives CASSEPYYLAGGRYSTDTQYF.

This clonotype has ten or more counts. The chain employs TRBV11-2 and TRBJ2-7; D may be TRBD1 (5 bases). V was pared by 1 base and J by 0 bases, with 10 bases between. This CDR3 comprises 15 residues. Germline CDR1 reads SGHAT; CDR2 reads FQNNGV. The CDR3 is CASSLVQGNSYEQYF. CDR3 DNA sequence: TGTGCCAGCAGCTTAGTTCAGGGTAACTCCTACGAGCAGTACTTC.

This clonotype was seen many times. This chain connects TRBV5-4 to TRBJ2-6; no reliable D call. The V end was cut by 1 base, the J end by 6 bases, with 5 bases between. Germline-derived CDR1 and CDR2 are SGHNT and YYREEE (reference sequence). There are 13 residues in the CDR3. CDR3 in DNA: TGTGCCAGCAGCTTGTTCGAGGCCAACGTCCTGACTTTC. It translates to CASSLFEANVLTF.

The chain employs TRBV20-1 and TRBJ2-3, with 12 bases aligning to TRBD2. This CDR3 comprises 20 residues. J was trimmed by 2 bases and V by 4 bases; bases with no gene match: 19. Germline V lookup: CDR1 DFQATT, CDR2 SNEGSKA (reference sequence). CDR3 in DNA: TGCAGTGCTATCGAGGCTAGCGGGGGGGCCGCGCACCTCGACACAGATACGCAGTATTTT. This encodes CSAIEASGGAAHLDTDTQYF.

Comment on this clonotype: Its ends do not fully match the called genes, so a read error is possible. This sequence joins TRBV20-1 and TRBJ2-7, with TRBD2 matching over 10 bases. This CDR3 has 18 amino acids. Germline CDR1 and CDR2: DFQATT and SNEGSKA (reference sequence). CDR3 region: CSAREGIAGGILTYEQYF. The CDR3 bases are TGCAGTGCTAGAGAGGGAATAGCGGGGGGAATACTTACCTACGAGCAATACTTC.

The chain carries TRBV6-2 or TRBV6-3 and TRBJ1-4, with D maybe TRBD1 (5 bases). This CDR3 comprises 17 residues. The V gene lost 5 bases and the J gene lost 3 bases, with 19 bases spanning the gap. CDR1 is MNHEY, CDR2 SVGEGT, per germline. The CDR3 spells CASSHELRQNSNEKLFF. As DNA, the CDR3 is TGTGCCAGCAGTCACGAACTTCGACAGAATTCTAATGAAAAACTGTTTTTT.

This clonotype was seen ten or more times. The V gene is TRBV5-1, the J gene TRBJ1-2; D unclear. The germline gives CDR1 SGHRS, CDR2 YFSETQ. The length of the CDR3 is 14 residues. V was cut by 0 bases and J by 4 bases, with 10 bases left in between. This CDR3 reads CASSLARQTYGYTF. The CDR3, as DNA: TGCGCCAGCAGCTTGGCCCGGCAGACCTATGGCTACACCTTC. Full variable domain (outside the CDR3, taken from reference TRBV5-1 and TRBJ1-2): KAGVTQTPRYLIKTRGQQVTLSCSPISGHRSVSWYQQTPGQGLQFLFEYFSETQRNKGNFPGRFSGRQFSNSRSEMNVSTLELGDSALYLCASSLARQTYGYTFGSGTRLTVV.

At least ten counts were recorded for this clonotype. A much more abundant neighbour one base away suggests this may be a read error. This rearrangement joins TRBV24-1 to TRBJ2-5, with 8 bases aligning to TRBD1. CDR1 is KGHDR and CDR2 is SFDVKD in the germline V gene. The CDR3 runs 16 residues. The CDR3 DNA sequence: TGTGCCACCAGTGATCCATTACCGACAGGGGAAGAGACCCTGTACTTC. Amino acids: CATSDPLPTGEETLYF.

This clonotype appeared many times. The rearrangement uses TRBV19 and TRBJ2-6; D call uncertain. The V gene lost 3 bases and the J gene lost 0 bases, with 0 bases spanning the gap. Germline CDR1 and CDR2: LNHDA and SQIVND (reference sequence). There are 13 residues in the CDR3. The CDR3 DNA reads TGTGCCAGTAGTATCTCTGGGGCCAACGTCCTGACTTTC. Translating gives CASSISGANVLTF.

Turning to this clonotype: Since a much larger clone is just one base distant, this may be a read error. The rearrangement links TRBV11-2 to TRBJ1-2; 9 bases are shared with TRBD1. Germline V gene sequence: CDR1 SGHAT, CDR2 FQNNGV. The CDR3 extends over 14 amino acids. CDR3 coding DNA: TGTGCCTGCAGCTTTGGACAGGGGACCTATGGCTACACCTTC. Translation gives CACSFGQGTYGYTF.

This clonotype was recorded at least ten times. In nucleotides, the CDR3 is TGTGCCAGCAGTGAAGACGGCAGGTGGAATGGTGGAAACACCATATATTTT. Translation: CASSEDGRWNGGNTIYF. V is TRBV25-1 and J is TRBJ1-3; D is undetermined. V lost 2 bases and J lost 3, with 17 bases in between. There are 17 residues in the CDR3. Germline lookup yields CDR1 MGHDK and CDR2 SYGVNS.

This clonotype was seen more than once but under ten times. The chain has TRBV9 and TRBJ1-1; unclear D gene. Per the germline V gene, CDR1 is SGDLS and CDR2 is YYNGEE. The CDR3 covers 14 residues. The ends were cut back, 4 bases at V and 3 bases at J, with 13 bases in the middle. This CDR3 reads CASSPTIADTEAFF. As DNA, the CDR3 is TGTGCCAGCAGCCCCACAATCGCGGACACTGAAGCTTTCTTT.

This clonotype was seen ten or more times. The CDR3 spells CASSLSATYEQYF. The CDR3 DNA reads TGTGCCAGCAGCTTATCCGCCACCTACGAGCAGTACTTC. This rearrangement joins TRBV7-3 to TRBJ2-7; D is unresolved. Germline CDR1 SGHTA, CDR2 FQGTGA. There are 13 residues in the CDR3. V lost 2 bases and J 2 bases, leaving 7 bases between the germline ends.

This clonotype was counted at least ten times. The chain has TRBV20-1 and TRBJ2-7, with a weak D call TRBD2 (7 bases). Germline loops: CDR1 DFQATT, CDR2 SNEGSKA (reference sequence). The CDR3 extends over 16 amino acids. V lost 5 bases, J lost 0 bases, and 20 bases lay in between. CDR3 region: CSAQHRGGGSSYEQYF. CDR3 DNA sequence: TGCAGTGCTCAGCACAGAGGGGGGGGATCCTCCTACGAGCAGTACTTC.

This clonotype was picked up many times. V usage is TRBV7-3 and J usage is TRBJ2-2; 13 nucleotides match TRBD2. Germline lookup yields CDR1 SGHTA and CDR2 FQGTGA. The J segment lost 3 bases and the V segment lost 4 bases, leaving 2 bases of the junction unmatched. This CDR3 is 16 amino acids long. The CDR3 DNA sequence: TGTGCCAGCAGCTACGGACTAGCGGGAGACACCGGGGAGCTGTTTTTT. Its translation is CASSYGLAGDTGELFF.

This clonotype was counted ten times or more. CDR3 amino acids: CASSLGTGFLNTIYF. The CDR3 DNA sequence: TGTGCCAGCAGCTTAGGGACAGGGTTTCTAAACACCATATATTTT. The chain couples TRBV7-6 to TRBJ1-3; 8 positions match TRBD1. This CDR3 region has 15 residues. CDR1 is SGHVS, CDR2 FNYEAQ, per germline. V shed 1 base, J shed 6 bases, and the junction held 5 bases outside the gene matches. Looking up the rest from reference TRBV7-6 and TRBJ1-3 gives the full variable domain: GAGVSQSPRYKVTKRGQDVALRCDPISGHVSLYWYRQALGQGPEFLTYFNYEAQQDKSGLPNDRFSAERPEGSISTLTIQRTEQRDSAMYRCASSLGTGFLNTIYFGEGSWLTVV.

This clonotype was observed a few times. Compared with germline, one end of the junction differs, possibly owing to a read error. The chain joins TRBV7-3 to TRBJ2-5; 7 bases match TRBD1. CDR1 is SGHTA and CDR2 is FQGTGA in the germline V gene. The CDR3 is made up of 15 amino acids. For the CDR3, the DNA is TGTGCCAGCAGCTTAATGGGGACAGAAGGAGAGTCCCAGTACTTC. Translated, it gives CASSLMGTEGESQYF.